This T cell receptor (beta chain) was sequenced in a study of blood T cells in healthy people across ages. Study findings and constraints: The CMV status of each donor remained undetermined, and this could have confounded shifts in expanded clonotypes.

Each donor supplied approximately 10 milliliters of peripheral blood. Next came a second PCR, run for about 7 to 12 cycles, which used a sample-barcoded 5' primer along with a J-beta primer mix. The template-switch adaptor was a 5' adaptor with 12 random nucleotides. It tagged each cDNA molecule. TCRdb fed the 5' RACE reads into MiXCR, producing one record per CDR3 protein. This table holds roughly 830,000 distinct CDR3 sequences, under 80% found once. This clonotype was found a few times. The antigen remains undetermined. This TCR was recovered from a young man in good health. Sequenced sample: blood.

The CDR3 spells CAISDEGYGPYNEQFF. The CDR3 DNA reads as TGTGCCATCAGTGACGAGGGTTATGGCCCCTACAATGAGCAGTTCTTC. The chain combines TRBV10-3 with TRBJ2-1; perhaps TRBD2 as D (5 bases). The CDR3 has 16 amino acids. Trimming pared 3 bases from V and 2 bases from J, leaving 14 bases between. In germline, CDR1 is ENHRY, CDR2 SYGVKD.